This entry features one T cell receptor beta chain sequence. These data originate in a study of control samples from healthy donors and cancer patients. Using immunoSEQ multiplex PCR, the repertoire was profiled, and TCRdb retains in-frame clones only, with some absent. In the table there are around 140,000 clones, around nine tenths of which are singletons. V was clipped by 2 bases and J by 0 bases; unmatched bases: 3. CDR3 length: 15 amino acids. The germline gives CDR1 SGHRS, CDR2 YFSETQ. The source of this sequence is a man between 35 and 55 years old in good health. Sample: blood. V is TRBV5-1 and J is TRBJ2-7; 9 nucleotides line up with TRBD2. The CDR3 region has the DNA TGCGCCAGCAGCTTTGCGCGGGGGGGCTCCTACGAGCAGTACTTC. Protein sequence: CASSFARGGSYEQYF.